These 21 T cell receptor beta chains share one sample of origin, sequenced in a study of T cells in Graves' hyperthyroidism and ophthalmopathy. RNA transcripts gave rise to amplified TCR beta CDR3 regions. A first-round RT-PCR of the TCR CDR3 used the HTBI primer set. TCRdb itself ran the multiplex PCR reads through MiXCR, one entry per CDR3 protein. The sample lists about 560,000 distinct CDR3 sequences, 11% to 15% occurring once. The sample comprised blood. These receptors originate from a woman in her 40s with Graves' hyperthyroidism.

Ten or more counts support this clonotype. V is TRBV20-1 and J is TRBJ2-1; maybe TRBD2 (6 bases). V dropped 1 base and J dropped 0 bases, with 16 bases sitting between them. The CDR3 sequence is 17 residues long. Germline V CDR1 and CDR2: DFQATT, SNEGSKA (reference sequence). CDR3 amino acids: CSARGFGSPSSYNEQFF. As DNA, the CDR3 is TGCAGTGCTAGAGGATTCGGGAGTCCTAGCTCCTACAATGAGCAGTTCTTC.

CDR3 region: CSAVPNLAGGIDEQFF. CDR3 coding DNA: TGCAGTGCTGTACCCAATCTAGCGGGAGGCATCGATGAGCAGTTCTTC. The V gene is TRBV20-1, the J gene TRBJ2-1, with 11 bases aligning to TRBD2. The germline V gene encodes CDR1 DFQATT and CDR2 SNEGSKA (reference sequence). V lost 5 bases to trimming and J lost 8 bases; unmatched junction nucleotides: 14. This CDR3 is 16 amino acids long.

This clonotype has at least ten counts. V is TRBV2 and J is TRBJ2-2; maybe TRBD1 (5 bases). Per germline, CDR1 SNHLY and CDR2 FYNNEI. There are 17 residues in the CDR3. Trimming stripped 5 bases from V and 7 bases from J, with 23 bases between. Here the CDR3 reads CASSPARTLRVGGELFF. For the CDR3, the DNA is TGTGCCAGCAGTCCGGCGCGGACACTCCGGGTGGGCGGGGAGCTGTTTTTT.

The sample holds many counts of this clonotype. J is TRBJ2-2 and V is TRBV28; 7 bases are a match to TRBD2. The CDR3 extends over 14 amino acids. After removal of 8 bases from V and 2 bases from J, the junction contained 5 bases not matched to a gene. Germline V gene lookup returns CDR1 MDHEN and CDR2 SYDVKM. CDR3 protein: CASQTSLNTGELFF. CDR3 sequence (DNA): TGTGCCAGCCAGACTAGCCTCAACACCGGGGAGCTGTTTTTT.

This clonotype was found once. One base away lies a much larger clone, so this may be a sequencing read error. CDR3 loop: CASRLVTGELFF. The CDR3 DNA reads TGTGCCAGCAGACTGGTCACCGGGGAGCTGTTTTTT. The chain links TRBV25-1 to TRBJ2-2; D is unresolved. Trimming took off 6 bases at V and 4 bases at J, with 6 bases between the two ends. The length of the CDR3 is 12 residues. Germline values: CDR1 MGHDK, CDR2 SYGVNS.

CDR3 coding DNA: TGCAGTGCTAGAGATGTGGACAGGGGTAACTATGGCTACACCTTC. This translates into CSARDVDRGNYGYTF. This rearrangement joins TRBV20-1 to TRBJ1-2; 9 positions agree with TRBD1. CDR1 and CDR2 (germline): DFQATT, SNEGSKA (reference sequence). The CDR3 is 15 residues long. V gave up 0 bases and J gave up 1 base; unmatched junction bases: 3.

The sample holds many counts of this clonotype. The rearrangement uses TRBV28 and TRBJ2-7; no definite D call. Trimming removed 2 bases from V and 2 bases from J, with 7 bases in between. CDR1 and CDR2 (germline): MDHEN, SYDVKM. This CDR3 spans 13 amino acids. The DNA for the CDR3 is TGTGCCAGCAGTTTAGAGCTTACCTACGAGCAGTACTTC. It is translated as CASSLELTYEQYF.

This clonotype was picked up a small number of times. The chain couples TRBV6-1 to TRBJ1-2, with 7 bases that match TRBD1. J lost 7 bases, V lost 5 bases, and 10 bases had no gene match. In germline, CDR1 is MNHNS, CDR2 SASEGT. This CDR3 region has 14 residues. The CDR3 protein is CASSQTGSGSGYTF. CDR3 DNA: TGTGCCAGCAGTCAGACAGGGAGTGGTAGTGGCTACACCTTC.

This clonotype was observed a few times. The chain couples TRBV30 to TRBJ2-6; no definite D call. The CDR3 length is 16 residues. V was pared by 1 base and J by 0 bases, with 10 bases between. Germline CDR1 GTSNPN, CDR2 SVGIG (reference sequence). CDR3 region: CAWSGAKLSGANVLTF. In nucleotides, the CDR3 is TGTGCCTGGAGTGGGGCCAAGCTCTCTGGGGCCAACGTCCTGACTTTC.

The chain combines TRBV12-5 with TRBJ1-1; D might be TRBD1 (5 bases). V dropped 0 bases and J dropped 3 bases, with 11 bases sitting between them. The CDR3 consists of 15 residues. Germline CDR1 is LGHNT and CDR2 is FRNRAP. The CDR3: CASGLVLGGDTEAFF. In DNA, the CDR3 is TGTGCTAGTGGTTTGGTACTGGGGGGGGACACTGAAGCTTTCTTT.

This chain links TRBV4-2 with TRBJ2-1; D may be TRBD1 or TRBD2 (5 bases each). Trimming removed 1 base from V and 4 bases from J, with 17 bases in between. The CDR3 is made up of 17 amino acids. Germline-derived CDR1 and CDR2 are LGHNA and YNFKEQ. The CDR3 DNA reads as TGTGCCAGCAGCCAAGTTCGGGGCCAGTTCCTATACAATGAGCAGTTCTTC. Protein: CASSQVRGQFLYNEQFF.

This chain links TRBV7-2 with TRBJ2-2; 10 bases fit TRBD1. Unmatched junction bases numbered 7, after V lost 8 bases and J lost 4 bases. Looked up from germline, CDR1 is SGHTA and CDR2 is FQGNSA. This CDR3 has 15 residues. The CDR3 region is CASQDRGRGTGELFF. As DNA, the CDR3 is TGTGCCAGCCAAGACAGGGGGCGAGGCACCGGGGAGCTGTTTTTT.

The genes are TRBV4-1 and TRBJ1-1; 7 bases fit TRBD1. The germline V gene has CDR1 MGHRA and CDR2 YSYEKL. The CDR3 is made up of 16 amino acids. V lost 3 bases, J lost 5 bases, and 12 bases stayed unmatched. The CDR3 coding sequence is TGCGCCAGCAGCCAGGCCTTACAGGGGCAGAGAACTGAAGCTTTCTTT. It translates to CASSQALQGQRTEAFF.

V gene TRBV7-8 combines with J gene TRBJ2-1, with 12 bases lining up with TRBD1. The DNA matches TRBJ2-7 better at its end, which makes the J call doubtful. This CDR3 comprises 15 residues. The germline CDR1 and CDR2 sequences are SGHVS and FQNEAQ. The CDR3 spells CASSEGQGAYNEQYF. As DNA, the CDR3 is TGTGCCAGCAGCGAGGGACAGGGGGCTTACAATGAGCAGTACTTC.

The sample holds a few counts of this clonotype. V and J are TRBV19 and TRBJ2-3; D ambiguous. Per the germline V gene, CDR1 is LNHDA and CDR2 is SQIVND (reference sequence). V lost 7 bases, J lost 1 base, and 9 bases lay in between. This CDR3 spans 13 amino acids. The CDR3: CASNNPGTDTQYF. CDR3 DNA: TGTGCCAGTAATAACCCTGGCACAGATACGCAGTATTTT.

The V and J genes are TRBV27 and TRBJ2-7; D is ambiguous. V lost 5 bases and J lost 2, with 13 bases in between. There are 14 residues in the CDR3. Germline V CDR1 and CDR2: MNHEY, SMNVEV (reference sequence). CDR3 sequence reads: CASSPTIRTYEQYF. DNA of the CDR3: TGTGCCAGCAGTCCTACAATCAGAACCTACGAGCAGTACTTC.

This clonotype was seen at least ten times. The rearrangement links TRBV6-5 to TRBJ2-5, with 7 bases aligning to TRBD1. The V segment lost 3 bases and the J segment 4 bases; nucleotides outside the gene matches: 11. Per germline, CDR1 MNHEY and CDR2 SVGAGI. The CDR3 has 16 amino acids. For the CDR3, the DNA is TGTGCCAGCAGTTATAATTGGGACAGCACGCGAGAGACCCAGTACTTC. This sequence encodes CASSYNWDSTRETQYF.

This chain connects TRBV7-9 to TRBJ2-7, with 8 positions matching TRBD2. Per the germline V gene, CDR1 is SEHNR and CDR2 is FQNEAQ (reference sequence). V shed 7 bases and J 5 bases; nucleotides not matched to a gene: 7. The CDR3 is made up of 13 amino acids. The CDR3 DNA is TGTGCCAGCAACGGGAGGGGGAGTCACGAGCAGTACTTC. Translated: CASNGRGSHEQYF.

This clonotype appeared many times. CDR3 residues: CASSLSQGSGSYEQYF. The CDR3 DNA is TGTGCCAGCAGTTTATCACAGGGGTCAGGCTCCTACGAGCAGTACTTC. This chain connects TRBV28 to TRBJ2-7; 7 bases fit TRBD1. Germline-derived CDR1 and CDR2 are MDHEN and SYDVKM. V was pared by 1 base and J by 0 bases, with 6 bases of the junction left unmatched. There are 16 residues in the CDR3.

This clonotype was recorded at least ten times. CDR3: CASSQTGGRGSPLHF. In nucleotides, the CDR3 is TGTGCCAGCAGTCAGACAGGGGGCCGAGGCTCACCCCTCCACTTT. V is TRBV28 and J is TRBJ1-6; 10 nucleotides line up with TRBD1. Trimming at V came to 5 bases and at J to 10 bases, leaving 8 bases not matched to a gene. Germline values: CDR1 MDHEN, CDR2 SYDVKM. The CDR3 has 15 amino acids.

As for this clonotype: This may arise from a read error, as a much more abundant clone is one base away. The CDR3 here is CASSPGVLAGDNEQLF. The DNA for the CDR3 is TGTGCCAGCAGCCCGGGTGTGCTAGCCGGGGACAATGAGCAGCTCTTC. The chain has TRBV7-3 and TRBJ2-1, with D perhaps TRBD1 (6 bases). Per germline, CDR1 SGHTA and CDR2 FQGTGA. The CDR3 has 16 residues. The full variable domain, completed using reference TRBV7-3 and TRBJ2-1, is GAGVSQTPSNKVTEKGKYVELRCDPISGHTALYWYRQSLGQGPEFLIYFQGTGAADDSGLPNDRFFAVRPEGSVSTLKIQRTERGDSAVYLCASSPGVLAGDNEQLFGPGTRLTVL.